These T cell receptor beta chains were read from a single sample in a study of tumor-infiltrating lymphocytes in localized non-small cell lung cancer. Data came from immunoSEQ multiplex PCR; TCRdb stores just in-frame clones and leaves some out. The data show about 8,500 clones, 60% to 80% seen once. Sequencing was done on a sample of uninvolved lung tissue not adjacent to the tumor. These receptors all stem from a human donor with non-small cell lung cancer. CDR3s include the opening cysteine and the closing phenylalanine or tryptophan. The D gene is left open where the match is weak. Rows may omit the clone size; those that give it use once, few, many or a size class.

15,TRBJ1-4,TRBV30,-,-,TGTGCCTGGAGTGCCCCGGGACAACGAAAGGAAAAACTGTTTTTT,CAWSAPGQRKEKLFF
13,TRBJ1-2,TRBV7-9,TRBD1,-,TGTGCCAGCAGCCGGGGACAGGGTCGCGGCTACACCTTC,CASSRGQGRGYTF
16,TRBJ2-3,TRBV28,-,-,TGTGCCAGCAGTCCGATCCCGGGACTCACCACAGATACGCAGTATTTT,CASSPIPGLTTDTQYF
13,TRBJ2-3,TRBV11-1,-,-,TGTGCCAGCAGTAATCCCGGGACAGATACGCAGTATTTT,CASSNPGTDTQYF
13,TRBJ2-1,TRBV11-2,-,-,TGTGCCAGCAGCTTGGCGAGGGGGTCCCTTGGGTTCTTC,CASSLARGSLGFF
13,TRBJ2-1,TRBV5-1,-,-,TGCGCCAGCAGCTTGAACTCAAACAATGAGCAGTTCTTC,CASSLNSNNEQFF
16,TRBJ2-2,TRBV10-3,-,-,TGTGCCATCAGTGAGTCCCCCCCAGGGAACACCGGGGAGCTGTTTTTT,CAISESPPGNTGELFF
15,TRBJ1-2,TRBV18,-,-,TGTGCCAGCTCACCCAACGCGGTCAGGAACTATGGCTACACCTTC,CASSPNAVRNYGYTF
13,TRBJ1-1,TRBV5-5,-,-,TGTGCCAGCAGCTTGATATGGTCAGGTGAAGCTTTCTTT,CASSLIWSGEAFF
15,TRBJ2-7,TRBV6-5,-,-,TGTGCCAGCAGTGGGACCGGTCGGGGATCCTACGAGCAGTACTTC,CASSGTGRGSYEQYF
15,TRBJ2-7,TRBV5-1,-,-,TGCGCCAGCAGCTTGGGCGTCCAGAGCTCCTACGAGCAGTACTTC,CASSLGVQSSYEQYF
15,TRBJ1-1,TRBV19,TRBD1,few,TGTGCCAGTACCCCCTGGACAGGGGGACCGGCTGAAGCTTTCTTT,CASTPWTGGPAEAFF
17,TRBJ2-3,TRBV4-2,TRBD2,-,TGTGCCAGCAGCCCATTGGGTGGCGGGGGGGCCTCAGATACGCAGTATTTT,CASSPLGGGGASDTQYF
13,TRBJ1-5,TRBV10-3,-,-,TGTGCCATCAGGGAACAGGGTTCATCGCCCCAGCATTTT,CAIREQGSSPQHF
15,TRBJ1-3,TRBV4-2,TRBD1,-,TGTGCCAGCAGCCAGGACAGGGACTCTGGAAACACCATATATTTT,CASSQDRDSGNTIYF
18,TRBJ1-5,TRBV5-6,TRBD1,-,TGTGCCAGCAGCTTTCAGGGACAGGGATATTATAGCAATCAGCCCCAGCATTTT,CASSFQGQGYYSNQPQHF
14,TRBJ1-2,TRBV6-1,TRBD1,-,TGTGCCAGCAGCCGGACAGGGGTTGACTATGGCTACACCTTC,CASSRTGVDYGYTF
18,TRBJ2-2,TRBV7-6,TRBD1,once,TGTGCCAGCAGCTTAAATATAGGGACAGGGTTATCCACCGGGGAGCTGTTTTTT,CASSLNIGTGLSTGELFF
14,TRBJ2-6,TRBV5-6,-,-,TGTGCCAGCAGCTTCTCCGCTGGGGCCAACGTCCTGACTTTC,CASSFSAGANVLTF
16,TRBJ1-1,TRBV19,TRBD1,-,TGTGCCAGTAGTATTTCGACCCAACAGGGGTCGGCTGAAGCTTTCTTT,CASSISTQQGSAEAFF
13,TRBJ1-1,TRBV10-3,-,-,TGTGCCATCAGTGCCGACAGGAACACTGAAGCTTTCTTT,CAISADRNTEAFF
12,TRBJ1-2,TRBV11-2,-,-,TGTGCCAGCAGCTTAGGAAGGGATGGCTACACCTTC,CASSLGRDGYTF
12,TRBJ2-7,TRBV2,-,-,TGTGCCAGCAGTGACAGGGCGGGGGAGCAGTACTTC,CASSDRAGEQYF
14,TRBJ2-5,TRBV11-3,TRBD2,-,TGTGCCAGCAGCTTAGGGGGAGGGCAAGAAGCCCAGTACTTC,CASSLGGGQEAQYF
15,TRBJ1-2,TRBV5-6,-,-,TGTGCCAGCAGCTTGATAGGAGGGCAGTACTATGGCTACACCTTC,CASSLIGGQYYGYTF
15,TRBJ1-4,TRBV28,-,-,TGTGCCAGCAGTGCTGACCGACGTATTAATGAAAAACTGTTTTTT,CASSADRRINEKLFF
12,TRBJ2-3,TRBV11-2,-,-,TGTGCCAGCAGCGGCCGGGGCGATACGCAGTATTTT,CASSGRGDTQYF
12,TRBJ2-3,TRBV11-3,TRBD2,-,TGTGCCAGCACCCCGGGGGAGGGAACGCAGTATTTT,CASTPGEGTQYF
16,TRBJ2-7,TRBV28,-,-,TGTGCCAGCAGCACTAGGGGGGGGACAGGATTGAGGGAGCAGTACTTC,CASSTRGGTGLREQYF
14,TRBJ2-2,TRBV6-5,-,-,TGTGCCAGCAGTTTACTGGAGGGCACCGGGGAGCTGTTTTTT,CASSLLEGTGELFF